The sequence of this T cell receptor beta chain was determined in a study of molecular identifiers for immune sequencing clone quantification. This clonotype was detected only a few times. V shed 3 bases and J shed 0 bases, with 13 bases lying between them. The CDR3 length is 16 residues. Looked up from germline, CDR1 is SGHRS and CDR2 is YFSETQ. Libraries used about 18,000 to 1,100,000 sorted naive CD8 T cells and 10%, 30% or 50% RNA input. TCRdb fed the PCR reads into MiXCR, producing one record per CDR3 protein. The data contain over 550,000 distinct CDR3 sequences, roughly 23% of them singletons. The J gene is TRBJ1-3, the V gene TRBV5-1, with D perhaps matching TRBD1 (6 bases). Sequences were obtained from naive CD8+ T cells from blood, with Jurkat cell RNA spiked in. This sample's subset: FACS-sorted CD8+CD4-CCR7+CD45RA+ naive T cells. The TCR was taken from a human donor in good health. Some libraries in this study had Jurkat cell RNA spiked in. The CDR3 nucleotides read TGCGCCAGCAGCTCTTTGACAGGTAGCTCTGGAAACACCATATATTTT. Translation: CASSSLTGSSGNTIYF.